These 8 T cell receptor beta chains share one sample of origin, sequenced in a study of OX40 agonist ivuxolimab in advanced cancers. Generated by immunoSEQ multiplex PCR, the TCRdb table keeps only in-frame clones and is missing some. Among roughly 56,000 clones listed, about 88% were seen once. The sequenced sample was CD4+ or CD8+ T cells sorted from blood, obtained in a trial of the OX40 agonist ivuxolimab. The source is an adult with an advanced solid tumor such as melanoma, head and neck, liver or kidney cancer.

This rearrangement joins TRBV4-3 to TRBJ1-2, with D perhaps TRBD1 (5 bases). The germline V gene encodes CDR1 LGHNA and CDR2 YSLEER. Trimming pared 7 bases from V and 5 bases from J, leaving 20 bases between. The CDR3 extends over 15 amino acids. CDR3 DNA sequence: TGCGCCAGCACCCCTACAACGGGGGGAGTTTATGGCTACACCTTC. Its protein product is CASTPTTGGVYGYTF.

The genes are TRBV28 and TRBJ1-1, with TRBD1 matching over 9 bases. Germline CDR1 reads MDHEN; CDR2 reads SYDVKM. With V trimmed by 4 bases and J by 0 bases, 12 bases remained unmatched. This CDR3 spans 18 amino acids. The CDR3 DNA reads TGTGCCAGCAGTTCCCACCCGTACAGGGGGCAGGTGAACACTGAAGCTTTCTTT. This translates into CASSSHPYRGQVNTEAFF.

The chain employs TRBV25-1 and TRBJ2-2; D gene unclear. This CDR3 is built from 12 residues. Germline V gene data show CDR1 as MGHDK and CDR2 as SYGVNS. The V and J ends lost 2 bases and 6 bases respectively, with 4 bases between them. The CDR3 nucleotides are TGTGCCAGCAGTGAAATAGCCGGGGAGCTGTTTTTT. Translation: CASSEIAGELFF.

V usage is TRBV7-9 and J usage is TRBJ2-5, with D possibly TRBD2 on 6 matching bases. The J call may be wrong; the DNA end is better matched by TRBJ2-7. The CDR3 covers 14 residues. Per the germline V gene, CDR1 is SEHNR and CDR2 is FQNEAQ (reference sequence). CDR3: CASSPGGAGYEQYF. In DNA, the CDR3 is TGTGCCAGCAGCCCGGGCGGGGCAGGGTACGAGCAGTACTTC.

The rearrangement joins TRBV9 to TRBJ2-7; D possibly matches TRBD1 or TRBD2 (5 bases each). V lost 0 bases and J lost 2, with 12 bases in between. This CDR3 region has 15 residues. Germline CDR1 and CDR2: SGDLS and YYNGEE. CDR3 nucleotide sequence: TGTGCCAGCAGCGTAGAAGGGGACCTGACCTACGAGCAGTACTTC. Encoded protein: CASSVEGDLTYEQYF.

This clone was seen a handful of times. This chain links TRBV27 with TRBJ2-2; D might be TRBD1 (5 bases). CDR1 MNHEY and CDR2 SMNVEV come from the germline V gene (reference sequence). The CDR3 covers 15 residues. V gave up 0 bases and J gave up 5 bases, with 10 bases separating them. The CDR3 nucleotides are TGTGCCAGCAGTTTATCACTCGCAGGGACCGGGGAGCTGTTTTTT. Encoded protein: CASSLSLAGTGELFF.

The chain employs TRBV28 and TRBJ1-3; D gene unclear. The length of the CDR3 is 15 residues. The ends were cut back, 3 bases at V and 3 bases at J, with 12 bases in the middle. Germline-derived CDR1 and CDR2 are MDHEN and SYDVKM. This CDR3 reads CASSFRQVFGNTIYF. The DNA for the CDR3 is TGTGCCAGCAGTTTTAGGCAGGTCTTTGGAAACACCATATATTTT.

The J gene is TRBJ1-1, the V gene TRBV5-6; TRBD1 agrees at 8 bases. Trimming removed 2 bases from V and 4 bases from J; junction bases left unmatched: 10. Germline CDR1 reads SGHDT; CDR2 reads YYEEEE. The CDR3 consists of 16 residues. The CDR3 sequence is CASSLYVGGTGTEAFF. CDR3 nucleotide sequence: TGTGCCAGCAGCTTATACGTGGGGGGGACAGGCACTGAAGCTTTCTTT.